This paragraph reports one TCR beta chain. TCRdb's copy holds only in-frame clones and misses some; the assay was immunoSEQ multiplex PCR. This sample has roughly 56,000 clones, with 85% to 90% found just once. This specimen comes from a study of blood T cell repertoires in COVID-19. Trimming shortened V by 4 bases and J by 4 bases, and 14 bases separated the two germline ends. Germline-derived CDR1 and CDR2 are MDHEN and SYDVKM. The CDR3 extends over 15 amino acids. The sample was peripheral blood. The sequence was obtained from a man between 60 and 75 years old with active COVID-19. This sequence joins TRBV28 and TRBJ2-1, with a weak D call TRBD2 (5 bases). CDR3 DNA sequence: TGTGCCAGCAGTTCCTCCGGGATCGGGTACAATGAGCAGTTCTTC. This sequence encodes CASSSSGIGYNEQFF.